The sequence of this T cell receptor beta chain was determined in a study of shared clonotypes between healthy human individuals. Germline V gene data show CDR1 as MNHNY and CDR2 as SVGAGI (reference sequence). V was pared by 1 base and J by 8 bases, with 11 bases between. The CDR3 loop spans 14 amino acids. Naive CD8 populations comprised CD45RO-negative cells positively selected for CCR7, excluding terminally differentiated effector memory CD45RA+ cells. Deep was the level at which the assay was run. Profiling relied on immunoSEQ multiplex PCR, and the TCRdb table lists in-frame clones only, not all of them. Found here are about 590,000 clones, roughly 95% of them singletons; the top ten hold 0.085% to 0.11%.

The source is a woman in her twenties or thirties in good health. This chain joins TRBV6-6 and TRBJ1-4; TRBD1 might be the D (5 bases). The specimen sequenced was naive CD8+ T cells sorted from blood. CDR3 residues: CASSYLRRAEKLFF. The DNA of the CDR3 is TGTGCCAGCAGTTACTTACGCAGGGCCGAAAAACTGTTTTTT.